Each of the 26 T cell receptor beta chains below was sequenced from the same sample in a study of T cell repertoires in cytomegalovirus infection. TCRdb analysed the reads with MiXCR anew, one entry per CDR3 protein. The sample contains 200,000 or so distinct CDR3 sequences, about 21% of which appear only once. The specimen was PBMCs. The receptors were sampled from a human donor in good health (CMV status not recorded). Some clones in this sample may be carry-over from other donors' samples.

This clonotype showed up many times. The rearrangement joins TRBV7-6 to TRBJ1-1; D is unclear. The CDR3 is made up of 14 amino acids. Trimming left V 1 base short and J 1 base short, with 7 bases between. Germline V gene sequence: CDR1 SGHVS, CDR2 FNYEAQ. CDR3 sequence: CASSLGRGNTEAFF. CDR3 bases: TGTGCCAGCAGCTTAGGCAGAGGGAACACTGAAGCTTTCTTT.

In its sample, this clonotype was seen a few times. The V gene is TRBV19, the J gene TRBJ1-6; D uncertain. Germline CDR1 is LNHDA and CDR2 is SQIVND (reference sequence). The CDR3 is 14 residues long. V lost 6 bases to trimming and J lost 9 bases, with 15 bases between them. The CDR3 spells CASRGHSESSPLHF. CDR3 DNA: TGTGCCAGTAGGGGCCACTCGGAGAGTTCACCCCTCCACTTT.

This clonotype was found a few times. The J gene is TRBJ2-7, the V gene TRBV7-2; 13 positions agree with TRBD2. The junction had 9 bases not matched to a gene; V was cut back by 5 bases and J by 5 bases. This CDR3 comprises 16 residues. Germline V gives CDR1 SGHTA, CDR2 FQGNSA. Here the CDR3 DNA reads TGTGCCAGCAGCACTAGCGGGAGGGCCCATCGAAACGAGCAGTACTTC. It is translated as CASSTSGRAHRNEQYF.

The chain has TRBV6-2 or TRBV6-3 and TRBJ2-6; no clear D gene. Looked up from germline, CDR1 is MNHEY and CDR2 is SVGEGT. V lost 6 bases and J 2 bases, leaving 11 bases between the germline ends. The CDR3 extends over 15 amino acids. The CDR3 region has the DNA TGTGCCAGCAGATCCGCAGAGCCTGGGGCCAACGTCCTGACTTTC. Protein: CASRSAEPGANVLTF.

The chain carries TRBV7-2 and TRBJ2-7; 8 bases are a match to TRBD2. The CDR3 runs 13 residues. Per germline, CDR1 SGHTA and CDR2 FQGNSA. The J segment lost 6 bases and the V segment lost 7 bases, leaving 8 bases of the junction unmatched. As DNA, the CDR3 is TGTGCCAGCACCTTGACGACTAGCGCCGAGCAGTACTTC. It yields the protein CASTLTTSAEQYF.

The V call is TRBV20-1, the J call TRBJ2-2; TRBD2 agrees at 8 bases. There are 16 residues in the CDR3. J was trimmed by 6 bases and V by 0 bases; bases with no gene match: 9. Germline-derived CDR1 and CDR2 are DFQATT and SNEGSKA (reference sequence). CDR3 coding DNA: TGCAGTGCTAGAGATCCGGGGGGGGGTATCGCCGGGGAGCTGTTTTTT. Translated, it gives CSARDPGGGIAGELFF.

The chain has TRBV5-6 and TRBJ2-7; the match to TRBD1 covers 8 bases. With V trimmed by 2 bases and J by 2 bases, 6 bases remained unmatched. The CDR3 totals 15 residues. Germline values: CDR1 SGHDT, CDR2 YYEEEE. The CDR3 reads CASSFIDRGPYEQYF. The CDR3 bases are TGTGCCAGCAGCTTTATAGACAGGGGCCCCTACGAGCAGTACTTC.

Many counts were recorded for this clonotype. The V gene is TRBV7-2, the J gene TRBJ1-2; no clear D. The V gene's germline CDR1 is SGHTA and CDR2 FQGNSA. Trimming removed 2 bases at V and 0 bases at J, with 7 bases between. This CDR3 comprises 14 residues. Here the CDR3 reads CASSLIASNYGYTF. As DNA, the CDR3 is TGTGCCAGCAGCTTAATCGCATCTAACTATGGCTACACCTTC.

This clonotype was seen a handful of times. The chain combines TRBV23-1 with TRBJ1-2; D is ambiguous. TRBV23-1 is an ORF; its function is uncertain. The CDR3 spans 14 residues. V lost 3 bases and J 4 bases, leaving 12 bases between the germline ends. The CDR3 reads CASSQTRTVYGYTF. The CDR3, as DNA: TGCGCCAGCAGTCAGACCCGGACGGTCTATGGCTACACCTTC.

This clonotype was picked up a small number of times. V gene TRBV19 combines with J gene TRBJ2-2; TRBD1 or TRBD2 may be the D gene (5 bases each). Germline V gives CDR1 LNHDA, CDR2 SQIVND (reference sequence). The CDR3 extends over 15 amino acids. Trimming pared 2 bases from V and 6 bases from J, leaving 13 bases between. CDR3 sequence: CASSIFAGRAGELFF. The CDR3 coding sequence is TGTGCCAGTAGTATATTTGCGGGCAGGGCCGGGGAGCTGTTTTTT.

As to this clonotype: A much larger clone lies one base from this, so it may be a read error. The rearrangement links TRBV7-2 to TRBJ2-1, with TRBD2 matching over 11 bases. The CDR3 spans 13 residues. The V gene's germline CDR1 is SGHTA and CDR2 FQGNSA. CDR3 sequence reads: CARSTGLAGEQFF. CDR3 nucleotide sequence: TGTGCCCGCAGCACAGGACTAGCGGGTGAGCAGTTCTTC. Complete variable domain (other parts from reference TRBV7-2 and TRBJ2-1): GAGVSQSPSNKVTEKGKDVELRCDPISGHTALYWYRQSLGQGLEFLIYFQGNSAPDKSGLPSDRFSAERTGGSVSTLTIQRTQQEDSAVYLCARSTGLAGEQFFGPGTRLTVL.

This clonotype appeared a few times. The CDR3 region is CSVEGGQGVIFTDTQYF. The CDR3 DNA reads as TGCAGCGTTGAGGGGGGACAGGGGGTTATTTTTACAGATACGCAGTATTTT. The V gene is TRBV29-1, the J gene TRBJ2-3, with TRBD1 matching over 11 bases. The ends lost 3 bases at V and 3 bases at J; junction bases unmatched: 11. Per germline, CDR1 SQVTM and CDR2 ANQGSEA. CDR3 size: 17 residues.

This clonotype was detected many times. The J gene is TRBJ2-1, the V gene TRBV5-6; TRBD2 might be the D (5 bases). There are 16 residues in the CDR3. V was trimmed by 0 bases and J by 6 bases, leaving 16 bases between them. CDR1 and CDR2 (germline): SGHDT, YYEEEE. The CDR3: CASSLVGGPPPNEQFF. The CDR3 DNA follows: TGTGCCAGCAGCTTGGTGGGCGGGCCTCCTCCCAATGAGCAGTTCTTC.

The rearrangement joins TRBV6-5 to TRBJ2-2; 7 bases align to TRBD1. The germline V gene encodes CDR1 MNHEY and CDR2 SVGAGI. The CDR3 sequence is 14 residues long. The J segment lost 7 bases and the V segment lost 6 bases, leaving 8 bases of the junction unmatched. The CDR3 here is CASSRQGSGGELFF. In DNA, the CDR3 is TGTGCCAGCAGCAGACAGGGCTCCGGCGGGGAGCTGTTTTTT.

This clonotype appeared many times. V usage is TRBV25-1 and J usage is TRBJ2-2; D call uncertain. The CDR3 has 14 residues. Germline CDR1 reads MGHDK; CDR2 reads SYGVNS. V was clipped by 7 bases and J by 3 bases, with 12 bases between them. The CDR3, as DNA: TGTGCCAGCACAACCGGGCCAGACACCGGGGAGCTGTTTTTT. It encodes CASTTGPDTGELFF.

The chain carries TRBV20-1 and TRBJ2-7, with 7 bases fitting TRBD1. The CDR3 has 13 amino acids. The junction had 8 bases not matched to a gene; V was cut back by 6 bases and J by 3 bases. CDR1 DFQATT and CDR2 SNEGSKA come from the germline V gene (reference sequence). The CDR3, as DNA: TGCAGTGCCGGGAAAACAGGGGTCTACGAGCAGTACTTC. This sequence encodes CSAGKTGVYEQYF.

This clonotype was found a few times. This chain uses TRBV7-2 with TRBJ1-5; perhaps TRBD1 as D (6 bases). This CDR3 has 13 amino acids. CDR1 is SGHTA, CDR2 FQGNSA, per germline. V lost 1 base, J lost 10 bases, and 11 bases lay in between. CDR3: CASSLVGGLPQHF. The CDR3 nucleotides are TGTGCCAGCAGCTTAGTAGGGGGTCTACCCCAGCATTTT.

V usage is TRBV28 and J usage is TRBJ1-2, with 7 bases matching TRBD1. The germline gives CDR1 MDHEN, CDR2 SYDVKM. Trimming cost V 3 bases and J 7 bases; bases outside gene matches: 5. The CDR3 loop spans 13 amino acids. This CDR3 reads CASSLDRFGGYTF. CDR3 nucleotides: TGTGCCAGCAGTTTGGACAGGTTTGGTGGCTACACCTTC.

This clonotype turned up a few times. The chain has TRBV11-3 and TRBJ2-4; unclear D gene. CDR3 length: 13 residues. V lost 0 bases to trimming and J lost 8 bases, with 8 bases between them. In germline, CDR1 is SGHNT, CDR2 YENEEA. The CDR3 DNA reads TGTGCCAGCAGCTTAGATCTTACGGACATTCAGTACTTC. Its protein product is CASSLDLTDIQYF. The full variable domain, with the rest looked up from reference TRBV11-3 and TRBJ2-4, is EAGVVQSPRYKIIEKKQPVAFWCNPISGHNTLYWYLQNLGQGPELLIRYENEEAVDDSQLPKDRFSAERLKGVDSTLKIQPAELGDSAVYLCASSLDLTDIQYFGAGTRLSVL.

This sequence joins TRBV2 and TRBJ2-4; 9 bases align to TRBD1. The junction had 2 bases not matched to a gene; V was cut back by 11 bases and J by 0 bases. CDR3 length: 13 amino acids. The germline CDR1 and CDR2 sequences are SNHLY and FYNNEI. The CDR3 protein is CAGQGLAKNIQYF. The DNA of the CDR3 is TGTGCCGGACAGGGGCTAGCCAAAAACATTCAGTACTTC. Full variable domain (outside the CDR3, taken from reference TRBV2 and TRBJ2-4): EPEVTQTPSHQVTQMGQEVILRCVPISNHLYFYWYRQILGQKVEFLVSFYNNEISEKSEIFDDQFSVERPDGSNFTLKIRSTKLEDSAMYFCAGQGLAKNIQYFGAGTRLSVL.

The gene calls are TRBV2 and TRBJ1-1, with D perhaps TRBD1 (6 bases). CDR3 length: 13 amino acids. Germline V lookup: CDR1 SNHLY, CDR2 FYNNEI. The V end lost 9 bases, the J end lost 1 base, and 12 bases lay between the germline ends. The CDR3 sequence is CASQRDTNTEAFF. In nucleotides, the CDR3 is TGTGCCAGTCAGCGGGACACGAACACTGAAGCTTTCTTT.

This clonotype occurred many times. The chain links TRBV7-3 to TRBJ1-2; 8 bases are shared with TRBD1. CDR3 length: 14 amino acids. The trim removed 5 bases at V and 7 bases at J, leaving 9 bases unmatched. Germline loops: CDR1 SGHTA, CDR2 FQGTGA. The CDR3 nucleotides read TGTGCCAGCAGCCCAACAGGGGGGGGCGGTGGCTACACCTTC. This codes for CASSPTGGGGGYTF.

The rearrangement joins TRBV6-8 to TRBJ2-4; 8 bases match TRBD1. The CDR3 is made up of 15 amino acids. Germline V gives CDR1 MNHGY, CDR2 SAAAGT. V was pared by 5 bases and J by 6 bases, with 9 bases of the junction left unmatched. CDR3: CASSTHRGIGNIQYF. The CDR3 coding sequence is TGTGCCAGCAGTACACACAGGGGGATCGGAAACATTCAGTACTTC.

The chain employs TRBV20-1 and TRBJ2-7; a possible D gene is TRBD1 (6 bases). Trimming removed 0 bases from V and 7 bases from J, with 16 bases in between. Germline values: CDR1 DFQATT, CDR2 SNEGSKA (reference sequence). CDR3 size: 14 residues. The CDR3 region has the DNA TGCAGTGCTAGAGATCCGCAGGGGAAGGGGGAGCAGTACTTC. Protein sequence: CSARDPQGKGEQYF.

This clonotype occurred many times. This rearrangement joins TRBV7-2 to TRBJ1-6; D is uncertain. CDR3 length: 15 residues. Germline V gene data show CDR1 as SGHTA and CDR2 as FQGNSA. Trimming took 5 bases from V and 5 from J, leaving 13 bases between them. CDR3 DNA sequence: TGTGCCAGCAGCCCCCTCGGAGCTAATAATTCACCCCTCCACTTT. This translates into CASSPLGANNSPLHF. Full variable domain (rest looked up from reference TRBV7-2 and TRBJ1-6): GAGVSQSPSNKVTEKGKDVELRCDPISGHTALYWYRQSLGQGLEFLIYFQGNSAPDKSGLPSDRFSAERTGGSVSTLTIQRTQQEDSAVYLCASSPLGANNSPLHFGNGTRLTVT.

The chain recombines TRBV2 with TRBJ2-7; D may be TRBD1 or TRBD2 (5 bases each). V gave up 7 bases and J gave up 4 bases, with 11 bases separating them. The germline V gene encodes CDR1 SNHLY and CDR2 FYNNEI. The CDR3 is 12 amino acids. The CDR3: CASTPGRYEQYF. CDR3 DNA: TGTGCCAGCACCCCAGGGAGATACGAGCAGTACTTC.